One and the same sample provided the 7 T cell receptor beta chains below, sequenced in a study of T cell changes during pregnancy in multiple sclerosis. Sequencing used immunoSEQ multiplex PCR; TCRdb keeps in-frame clones, though not all of them. The sample contains 56,000 or so clones, 90% of which appear only once. Sequenced here: peripheral blood, sampled in the first trimester of pregnancy. The receptors come from a female donor in good health, enrolled as a control in a pregnancy study.

The V call is TRBV14, the J call TRBJ2-1; D is uncertain. The CDR3 length is 13 residues. Germline V gene sequence: CDR1 SGHDN, CDR2 FVKESK. The V end was cut by 1 base, the J end by 9 bases, with 10 bases between. The CDR3 nucleotides read TGTGCCAGCAGCCAAGTCCGGAGAAGTGAGCAGTTCTTC. Translated, it gives CASSQVRRSEQFF.

This chain joins TRBV9 and TRBJ2-1, with 7 bases that match TRBD1. In germline, CDR1 is SGDLS, CDR2 YYNGEE. The CDR3 totals 18 residues. V lost 4 bases to trimming and J lost 2 bases; unmatched junction nucleotides: 15. CDR3 in DNA: TGTGCCAGCAGCCCTCACCCAGAGGGGGACAGCACCTACAATGAGCAGTTCTTC. Translated, it gives CASSPHPEGDSTYNEQFF.

In regard to this clone: This CDR3 is also generated by other DNA sequences in the sample. This rearrangement joins TRBV29-1 to TRBJ1-1; TRBD1 matches 10 bases. CDR1 is SQVTM and CDR2 is ANQGSEA in the germline V gene. The V segment lost 1 base and the J segment 0 bases; nucleotides outside the gene matches: 8. The CDR3 has 17 residues. CDR3 sequence (DNA): TGCAGCGTTGAAGGGACAGGGGGAGGGGGCCTGAACACTGAAGCTTTCTTT. It codes for CSVEGTGGGGLNTEAFF.

This chain links TRBV15 with TRBJ1-4; no reliable D call. Trimming pared 0 bases from V and 11 bases from J, leaving 16 bases between. Germline V gene data show CDR1 as LNHNV and CDR2 as YYDKDF (reference sequence). The CDR3 runs 15 residues. The CDR3 coding sequence is TGTGCCACCAGCAGAGATCCCCAGACCTCCGGGAAACTGTTTTTT. It codes for CATSRDPQTSGKLFF. Full variable domain (missing parts from reference TRBV15 and TRBJ1-4): DAMVIQNPRYQVTQFGKPVTLSCSQTLNHNVMYWYQQKSSQAPKLLFHYYDKDFNNEADTPDNFQSRRPNTSFCFLDIRSPGLGDTAMYLCATSRDPQTSGKLFFGSGTQLSVL.

The chain carries TRBV7-2 and TRBJ2-5; D may be TRBD1 (6 bases). The V gene lost 1 base and the J gene lost 9 bases, with 9 bases spanning the gap. The germline V gene has CDR1 SGHTA and CDR2 FQGNSA. The CDR3 totals 12 residues. DNA of the CDR3: TGTGCCAGCAGCTTAGGGGGGCCGGCCCAGTACTTC. It is translated as CASSLGGPAQYF. The full variable domain, rest sourced from reference TRBV7-2 and TRBJ2-5, is GAGVSQSPSNKVTEKGKDVELRCDPISGHTALYWYRQSLGQGLEFLIYFQGNSAPDKSGLPSDRFSAERTGGSVSTLTIQRTQQEDSAVYLCASSLGGPAQYFGPGTRLLVL.

This clone was found once. The V call is TRBV10-2, the J call TRBJ1-6; possibly TRBD1 for D (5 bases). The CDR3 covers 14 residues. Germline V gene lookup returns CDR1 WSHSY and CDR2 SAAADI. Trimming pared 10 bases from V and 9 bases from J, leaving 19 bases between. CDR3 region: CATLPGTRVSPLHF. The CDR3 DNA follows: TGCGCCACCCTCCCCGGGACTCGGGTTTCACCCCTCCACTTT.

The sample holds a few counts of this clone. The chain links TRBV2 to TRBJ2-7; D remains ambiguous. Germline V gene data show CDR1 as SNHLY and CDR2 as FYNNEI. Between the trimmed V and J ends, which lost 4 bases and 0 bases, there was a span of 4 bases. CDR3 length: 12 amino acids. The CDR3 spells CASSADSYEQYF. The CDR3 DNA reads as TGTGCCAGCAGTGCAGACTCCTACGAGCAGTACTTC.